This entry lists 29 T cell receptor beta chains sequenced from one sample in a study of cytomegalovirus exposure and HLA in healthy donors. PCR was performed using 60 Vbeta and 13 Jbeta primers. Using immunoSEQ multiplex PCR, the repertoire was profiled, and TCRdb retains in-frame clones only, with some absent. This sample has about 150,000 clones, with about 85% found just once. Sequences were obtained from PBMCs. Every receptor here comes from a boy aged 2 to 9 in good health and CMV-seronegative.

The chain employs TRBV29-1 and TRBJ2-7; D is ambiguous. Germline values: CDR1 SQVTM, CDR2 ANQGSEA. Deletions cut 1 base from V and 2 bases from J, with 3 bases between. The CDR3 length is 11 residues. The CDR3 sequence: CSVEGPYEQYF. For the CDR3, the DNA is TGCAGCGTTGAAGGGCCCTACGAGCAGTACTTC.

The CDR3 nucleotides read TGTGCCAGCAGGACAACTCCAGGAGGGAAACCCCCTTACAATGAGCAGTTCTTC. Translation gives CASRTTPGGKPPYNEQFF. The chain links TRBV2 to TRBJ2-1; a possible D gene is TRBD2 (6 bases). Germline CDR1 reads SNHLY; CDR2 reads FYNNEI. The CDR3 consists of 18 residues. With 6 bases removed from V and 4 bases from J, the gap between germline ends came to 25 bases.

The chain links TRBV2 to TRBJ1-1; D remains unclear. The CDR3 covers 12 residues. Germline-derived CDR1 and CDR2 are SNHLY and FYNNEI. Trimming removed 7 bases at V and 4 bases at J, with 10 bases between. The CDR3 nucleotides read TGTGCCAGCAAGAGGGTAGTCACTGAAGCTTTCTTT. Encoded protein: CASKRVVTEAFF.

The chain employs TRBV4-2 and TRBJ2-3, with D unresolved. V was clipped by 4 bases and J by 2 bases, with 10 bases between them. The germline gives CDR1 LGHNA, CDR2 YNFKEQ. The CDR3 runs 14 residues. CDR3 sequence (DNA): TGTGCCAGCAGCCGGCCTGGTTACACAGATACGCAGTATTTT. This encodes CASSRPGYTDTQYF.

This clone has only a few counts. Within the sample, other DNA sequences also encode this same CDR3. The chain couples TRBV7-9 to TRBJ2-7; 10 bases map to TRBD1. Trimming cost V 5 bases and J 0 bases; bases outside gene matches: 4. From germline, CDR1 is SEHNR and CDR2 FQNEAQ (reference sequence). The CDR3 consists of 15 residues. The CDR3 bases are TGTGCCAGCAGCCCGGGACAGGGGATCTCCTACGAGCAGTACTTC. It is translated as CASSPGQGISYEQYF.

The count of this clone is one. This rearrangement joins TRBV2 to TRBJ1-1, with 8 bases that match TRBD1. There are 17 residues in the CDR3. Germline V CDR1 and CDR2: SNHLY, FYNNEI. V was clipped by 2 bases and J by 2 bases; unmatched bases: 10. CDR3 loop: CASSELGGTGGNTEAFF. CDR3 coding DNA: TGTGCCAGCAGTGAATTGGGTGGGACAGGCGGAAACACTGAAGCTTTCTTT. Based on the CDR3 plus reference TRBV2 and TRBJ1-1, the full variable domain is EPEVTQTPSHQVTQMGQEVILRCVPISNHLYFYWYRQILGQKVEFLVSFYNNEISEKSEIFDDQFSVERPDGSNFTLKIRSTKLEDSAMYFCASSELGGTGGNTEAFFGQGTRLTVV.

This clone came up once. The rearrangement uses TRBV7-9 and TRBJ2-1; 7 bases map to TRBD1. Germline V gene sequence: CDR1 SEHNR, CDR2 FQNEAQ (reference sequence). V shed 0 bases and J 4 bases; nucleotides not matched to a gene: 3. The CDR3 covers 15 residues. The CDR3 DNA reads TGTGCCAGCAGCTTAGCGGGACAGCCTTACAATGAGCAGTTCTTC. It encodes CASSLAGQPYNEQFF.

This chain joins TRBV5-5 and TRBJ2-1; possibly TRBD1 for D (5 bases). This CDR3 comprises 12 residues. V lost 0 bases and J 8 bases, leaving 6 bases between the germline ends. Germline CDR1 reads SGHKS; CDR2 reads YYEKEE (reference sequence). In DNA form, the CDR3 reads TGTGCCAGCAGCTTGGGGGGCCATGAGCAGTTCTTC. Translation: CASSLGGHEQFF.

The genes are TRBV7-2 and TRBJ2-7; 7 bases line up with TRBD1. Germline-derived CDR1 and CDR2 are SGHTA and FQGNSA. The J segment lost 7 bases and the V segment lost 1 base, leaving 13 bases of the junction unmatched. The CDR3 contains 16 residues. CDR3: CASSLGFTGVWDEQYF. For the CDR3, the DNA is TGTGCCAGCAGCTTAGGGTTTACAGGGGTATGGGATGAGCAGTACTTC. The variable domain in full, completed from reference TRBV7-2 and TRBJ2-7, reads GAGVSQSPSNKVTEKGKDVELRCDPISGHTALYWYRQSLGQGLEFLIYFQGNSAPDKSGLPSDRFSAERTGGSVSTLTIQRTQQEDSAVYLCASSLGFTGVWDEQYFGPGTRLTVT.

This sequence joins TRBV29-1 and TRBJ2-7; 7 bases are shared with TRBD2. Germline V gene sequence: CDR1 SQVTM, CDR2 ANQGSEA. V shed 7 bases and J 3 bases; nucleotides not matched to a gene: 9. The CDR3 covers 13 residues. The CDR3: CSARRGSSYEQYF. The CDR3 nucleotides are TGCAGCGCCCGGCGCGGGAGTAGCTACGAGCAGTACTTC.

The rearrangement uses TRBV10-3 and TRBJ1-4, with D possibly TRBD1 on 5 matching bases. Looked up from germline, CDR1 is ENHRY and CDR2 is SYGVKD. This CDR3 contains 14 residues. V dropped 6 bases and J dropped 8 bases, with 16 bases sitting between them. The CDR3 sequence is CAISLTGDGEKLFF. CDR3 sequence (DNA): TGTGCCATCAGCCTTACAGGCGATGGGGAAAAACTGTTTTTT.

The V gene is TRBV18, the J gene TRBJ1-6; D is perhaps TRBD1 (6 bases). The CDR3 totals 15 residues. In germline, CDR1 is KGHSH, CDR2 LQKENI. The V end lost 6 bases, the J end lost 5 bases, and 14 bases lay between the germline ends. This CDR3 is CASSQNRDHNSPLHF. DNA for the CDR3: TGTGCCAGCTCCCAAAACAGGGATCATAATTCACCCCTCCACTTT.

The V and J genes are TRBV5-6 and TRBJ2-1; possibly TRBD2 for D (6 bases). Germline assignment: CDR1 SGHDT and CDR2 YYEEEE. There are 16 residues in the CDR3. V shed 4 bases and J shed 7 bases, with 21 bases lying between them. The CDR3 bases are TGTGCCAGCAGCACTACCGGGACTCCGGACCCAAATGAGCAGTTCTTC. Translation: CASSTTGTPDPNEQFF.

This rearrangement joins TRBV7-9 to TRBJ2-7; the D gene is possibly TRBD2 (6 bases). V lost 6 bases, J lost 2 bases, and 14 bases lay in between. The CDR3 has 14 amino acids. Per germline, CDR1 SEHNR and CDR2 FQNEAQ (reference sequence). CDR3 amino acids: CASREGGKTYEQYF. The CDR3 DNA reads TGTGCCAGCAGGGAGGGCGGTAAAACCTACGAGCAGTACTTC. Combining the CDR3 with reference TRBV7-9 and TRBJ2-7 gives the whole variable domain DTGVSQNPRHKITKRGQNVTFRCDPISEHNRLYWYRQTLGQGPEFLTYFQNEAQLEKSRLLSDRFSAERPKGSFSTLEIQRTEQGDSAMYLCASREGGKTYEQYFGPGTRLTVT.

This clone was counted a single time. The junction and the germline gene differ at one end; a read error may be behind it. This chain joins TRBV18 and TRBJ2-2, with 9 positions matching TRBD1. Germline values: CDR1 KGHSH, CDR2 LQKENI. This CDR3 is 16 amino acids long. CDR3 sequence reads: CASSTTGTGNAGELFF. In DNA form, the CDR3 reads TGTGCCAGCTCAACTACCGGGACAGGGAACGCCGGGGAGCTGTTTTTT.

CDR3 amino acids: CASSPRTGTGAYEQYF. CDR3 sequence (DNA): TGTGCCAGCTCACCACGGACTGGGACAGGGGCCTACGAGCAGTACTTC. The V and J genes are TRBV18 and TRBJ2-7; 10 nucleotides align to TRBD1. The CDR3 loop spans 16 amino acids. CDR1 is KGHSH, CDR2 LQKENI, per germline. J gave up 2 bases and V 1 base, and 5 bases lay outside the gene matches.

This chain connects TRBV15 to TRBJ1-5; D is unresolved. CDR1 is LNHNV, CDR2 YYDKDF, per germline (reference sequence). This CDR3 is 13 amino acids long. Between the trimmed V and J ends, which lost 3 bases and 11 bases, there was a span of 14 bases. The CDR3 nucleotides are TGTGCCACCAGCAGTGCGCGAGGGTCCGCCCAGCATTTT. Translating gives CATSSARGSAQHF.

This clone was counted once. This chain links TRBV5-6 with TRBJ2-1, with 8 bases aligning to TRBD2. CDR1 and CDR2 (germline): SGHDT, YYEEEE. The CDR3 covers 17 residues. J lost 0 bases, V lost 4 bases, and 9 bases had no gene match. Written as DNA, the CDR3 is TGTGCCAGCAGCCGTACTAGCGGCGCAAGCTCCTACAATGAGCAGTTCTTC. It codes for CASSRTSGASSYNEQFF.

V is TRBV13 and J is TRBJ1-1; D gene uncertain. V was pared by 3 bases and J by 3 bases, with 8 bases between. Looked up from germline, CDR1 is PRHDT and CDR2 is FYEKMQ (reference sequence). CDR3 length equals 13 residues. Here the CDR3 reads CASSFSGHTEAFF. CDR3 in DNA: TGTGCCAGCAGCTTTTCGGGTCACACTGAAGCTTTCTTT. Full variable domain (outside the CDR3, taken from reference TRBV13 and TRBJ1-1): AAGVIQSPRHLIKEKRETATLKCYPIPRHDTVYWYQQGPGQDPQFLISFYEKMQSDKGSIPDRFSAQQFSDYHSELNMSSLELGDSALYFCASSFSGHTEAFFGQGTRLTVV.

CDR3 loop: CASSLTPLAGTYEQYF. The DNA for the CDR3 is TGTGCCAGCAGCCTCACCCCCCTAGCGGGCACCTACGAGCAGTACTTC. The chain employs TRBV9 and TRBJ2-7, with 8 bases matching TRBD2. The V segment lost 4 bases and the J segment 2 bases; nucleotides outside the gene matches: 11. The germline gives CDR1 SGDLS, CDR2 YYNGEE. This CDR3 is built from 16 residues.

The V call is TRBV4-1, the J call TRBJ2-3; the match to TRBD2 covers 10 bases. This CDR3 comprises 18 residues. Per the germline V gene, CDR1 is MGHRA and CDR2 is YSYEKL. The V and J ends lost 3 bases and 0 bases, in that order; junction bases with no gene match: 9. The CDR3 here is CASSHLFLAGDSTDTQYF. The DNA of the CDR3 is TGCGCCAGCAGCCACCTCTTCCTAGCGGGGGATAGCACAGATACGCAGTATTTT.

The genes are TRBV2 and TRBJ1-2; tentative D call: TRBD1 (5 bases). Trimming cost V 3 bases and J 4 bases, with 9 bases left between them. Germline V lookup: CDR1 SNHLY, CDR2 FYNNEI. The CDR3 runs to 13 residues. CDR3 sequence reads: CASSEGGGYGYTF. CDR3 in DNA: TGTGCCAGCAGTGAGGGGGGGGGCTATGGCTACACCTTC.

The gene calls are TRBV7-3 and TRBJ2-1; 7 nucleotides agree with TRBD2. With 3 bases clipped from V and 2 bases from J, the junction kept 4 bases outside the gene matches. CDR1 SGHTA and CDR2 FQGTGA come from the germline V gene. This CDR3 has 15 amino acids. The CDR3 nucleotides read TGTGCCAGCAGCTTCATGGGGGGGACCTACAATGAGCAGTTCTTC. This codes for CASSFMGGTYNEQFF. Variable domain in full (rest from reference TRBV7-3 and TRBJ2-1): GAGVSQTPSNKVTEKGKYVELRCDPISGHTALYWYRQSLGQGPEFLIYFQGTGAADDSGLPNDRFFAVRPEGSVSTLKIQRTERGDSAVYLCASSFMGGTYNEQFFGPGTRLTVL.

V usage is TRBV1 and J usage is TRBJ2-7; TRBD1, the table's D call, lacks a check against the DNA. TRBV1 is a documented pseudogene. The CDR3 length is 14 residues. CDR3 protein: CTSSRDRVLYEQYF. CDR3 sequence (DNA): TGCACCAGCAGCCGGGACAGGGTTCTCTACGAGCAGTACTTC.

This chain uses TRBV27 with TRBJ2-1; 8 bases agree with TRBD2. There are 14 residues in the CDR3. V lost 5 bases to trimming and J lost 2 bases; unmatched junction nucleotides: 2. Germline V gene lookup returns CDR1 MNHEY and CDR2 SMNVEV (reference sequence). The CDR3 region has the DNA TGTGCCAGCAGTGGACTAGCCCCCTACAATGAGCAGTTCTTC. Its protein product is CASSGLAPYNEQFF.

In its sample, this clone was seen once. The rearrangement joins TRBV14 to TRBJ2-1, with 7 bases that match TRBD1. Germline values: CDR1 SGHDN, CDR2 FVKESK. Losses at the gene ends were 4 bases for V and 9 bases for J; bases not matched to a gene: 12. The CDR3 covers 15 residues. The CDR3 is CASSLRDRGYIEQFF. The CDR3 bases are TGTGCCAGCAGCCTACGGGACAGAGGATATATTGAGCAGTTCTTC.

The chain combines TRBV2 with TRBJ2-5; TRBD1 aligns across 12 bases. Trimming removed 6 bases from V and 2 bases from J; junction bases left unmatched: 7. The CDR3 sequence is 16 residues long. Germline-derived CDR1 and CDR2 are SNHLY and FYNNEI. This CDR3 is CASRTPGQGAQETQYF. CDR3 sequence (DNA): TGTGCCAGCAGAACACCGGGACAGGGGGCTCAAGAGACCCAGTACTTC.

The V and J genes are TRBV10-1 and TRBJ1-3; D is undetermined. The germline V and J ends were trimmed by 0 bases and 8 bases, with 14 bases remaining between them. The CDR3 sequence is 15 residues long. CDR1 is WNHNN, CDR2 SYGVQD, per germline (reference sequence). The CDR3 sequence is CASSESYPLRDTIYF. In nucleotides, the CDR3 is TGCGCCAGCAGTGAGTCTTACCCCCTCCGAGACACCATATATTTT.

The rearrangement uses TRBV4-1 and TRBJ2-1; 13 bases are shared with TRBD2. Germline-derived CDR1 and CDR2 are MGHRA and YSYEKL. V trimming: 5 bases; J trimming: 12 bases; junction bases outside the gene matches: 7. There are 14 residues in the CDR3. The CDR3, as DNA: TGCGCCAGCAGCGGAGGACTAGCGGGGGCCTCGCAGTTCTTC. Translated, it gives CASSGGLAGASQFF.